These 22 T cell receptor beta chains were sequenced from one sample in a study of CD8+CD57+ T cells in acquired aplastic anemia. The TCR beta profiling, which covered VDJ combination and CDR3 sequence, was carried out using genomic DNA as the template. From the reads, TCRdb called clonotypes with MiXCR, one entry per CDR3 protein. The sample records some 200,000 distinct CDR3 sequences, approximately 60% being singletons. Patients chosen for sequencing had shown CD8+CD57+ cell expansion by flow cytometry. The sample taken for sequencing was sorted CD4+, CD8+, or CD8+CD57+ T cells (not recorded which) from PBMCs. These receptors all come from a human donor with aplastic anemia.

This clonotype was seen a single time. The chain couples TRBV7-2 to TRBJ2-1, with D perhaps matching TRBD2 (7 bases). Trimming shortened V by 6 bases and J by 10 bases, and 28 bases separated the two germline ends. The CDR3 loop spans 17 amino acids. Germline V lookup: CDR1 SGHTA, CDR2 FQGNSA. CDR3 DNA: TGTGCCAGCAGTCGAGACTTGGGAGGGGGTGGAATCGGAGAGCAGTTCTTC. Translated: CASSRDLGGGGIGEQFF.

The rearrangement links TRBV6-6 to TRBJ2-7; no reliable D call. This CDR3 is 13 amino acids long. The V gene lost 5 bases and the J gene lost 3 bases, with 11 bases spanning the gap. Germline-derived CDR1 and CDR2 are MNHNY and SVGAGI (reference sequence). The CDR3 protein is CASSESGYYEQYF. CDR3 sequence (DNA): TGTGCCAGCAGTGAATCCGGATACTACGAGCAGTACTTC.

As for this clonotype: One junction end disagrees with the germline gene, perhaps due to a read error. V and J are TRBV5-1 and TRBJ2-2, with unresolved D. This CDR3 spans 12 amino acids. Germline-derived CDR1 and CDR2 are SGHRS and YFSETQ. This CDR3 is CASSLNSWELFF. Here the CDR3 DNA reads TGTGCCAGCAGCTTAAATTCGTGGGAGCTGTTTTTT.

The chain uses TRBV2 and TRBJ1-5; D unresolved. CDR1 SNHLY and CDR2 FYNNEI come from the germline V gene. Trimming removed 1 base at V and 4 bases at J, with 11 bases between. CDR3 size: 15 residues. Here the CDR3 DNA reads TGTGCCAGCAGTGAAGATGGCGCAGCTAATCAGCCCCAGCATTTT. Translation: CASSEDGAANQPQHF.

The CDR3 bases are TGCAGTGCTAGTAGATTCCCCACAGACGATACGCAGTATTTT. Protein product: CSASRFPTDDTQYF. The chain is built from TRBV20-1 and TRBJ2-3; D is unclear. Germline V CDR1 and CDR2: DFQATT, SNEGSKA (reference sequence). With 3 bases removed from V and 6 bases from J, the gap between germline ends came to 16 bases. This CDR3 comprises 14 residues.

The table lists this clonotype with a count of one. V gene TRBV7-8 combines with J gene TRBJ1-1; D gene ambiguous. Trimming removed 0 bases at V and 6 bases at J, with 11 bases between. The CDR3 is 14 residues long. The germline V gene encodes CDR1 SGHVS and CDR2 FQNEAQ. CDR3 sequence reads: CASSLAPSSPEAFF. Written as DNA, the CDR3 is TGTGCCAGCAGCTTAGCTCCGAGCTCTCCTGAAGCTTTCTTT.

The V gene is TRBV15, the J gene TRBJ1-1; the D is unclear. The germline V and J ends were trimmed by 5 bases and 1 base, with 14 bases remaining between them. The CDR3 spans 15 residues. Germline V gene lookup returns CDR1 LNHNV and CDR2 YYDKDF (reference sequence). In DNA, the CDR3 is TGTGCCACCAGCGCGGGATCGGCGGGGAACACTGAAGCTTTCTTT. Its protein is CATSAGSAGNTEAFF.

CDR3 sequence (DNA): TGTGCCAGCAGCTTAGCGGGCCTGGCGAACACTGAAGCTTTCTTT. Encoded protein: CASSLAGLANTEAFF. The chain carries TRBV7-9 and TRBJ1-1, with D unclear. The CDR3 totals 15 residues. The V and J ends lost 0 bases and 1 base respectively, with 9 bases between them. The germline gives CDR1 SEHNR, CDR2 FQNEAQ (reference sequence).

The table lists this clonotype with a few counts. The chain employs TRBV30 and TRBJ1-3; D not certain. CDR1 and CDR2 from the germline V gene are GTSNPN and SVGIG (reference sequence). Trimming left V 0 bases short and J 2 bases short, with 11 bases between. The CDR3 runs 15 residues. The DNA for the CDR3 is TGTGCCTGGAGTGTACGACGAGGGACTGGAAACACCATATATTTT. This encodes CAWSVRRGTGNTIYF.

The gene calls are TRBV5-1 and TRBJ2-1; no firm D call. Trimming stripped 4 bases from V and 8 bases from J, with 13 bases between. Germline values: CDR1 SGHRS, CDR2 YFSETQ. The CDR3 sequence is 13 residues long. In DNA, the CDR3 is TGCGCCAGCAGCACTGGCTTAGCCGATGAGCAGTTCTTC. Its protein is CASSTGLADEQFF.

The chain is built from TRBV14 and TRBJ2-7, with 7 bases fitting TRBD2. Germline-derived CDR1 and CDR2 are SGHDN and FVKESK. After removal of 2 bases from V and 4 bases from J, the junction contained 8 bases not matched to a gene. The CDR3 contains 15 residues. DNA for the CDR3: TGTGCCAGCAGCCAATATCCTAGCGGCACGTACGAGCAGTACTTC. Translated, it gives CASSQYPSGTYEQYF. The entire variable domain, with the rest obtained from reference TRBV14 and TRBJ2-7, is as follows: EAGVTQFPSHSVIEKGQTVTLRCDPISGHDNLYWYRRVMGKEIKFLLHFVKESKQDESGMPNNRFLAERTGGTYSTLKVQPAELEDSGVYFCASSQYPSGTYEQYFGPGTRLTVT.

This rearrangement joins TRBV10-3 to TRBJ1-4; TRBD1 agrees at 7 bases. The CDR3 is made up of 14 amino acids. V dropped 10 bases and J dropped 5; count of bases not matched to a gene: 10. The V gene's germline CDR1 is ENHRY and CDR2 SYGVKD. CDR3 residues: CATRGAGGNEKLFF. DNA for the CDR3: TGTGCCACCAGGGGAGCAGGGGGAAATGAAAAACTGTTTTTT.

As for this clonotype: Mismatch with germline at one junction end may stem from a read error. This sequence joins TRBV29-1 and TRBJ1-1; no reliable D call. This CDR3 contains 13 residues. Per the germline V gene, CDR1 is SQVTM and CDR2 is ANQGSEA. CDR3 DNA: TGCAGCGTTGATGCCGGGAGGCGCACTGAGGCTTTCTTT. Protein product: CSVDAGRRTEAFF.

Regarding this clonotype: Sequence at one end of the junction differs from germline and may be a read error. The rearrangement uses TRBV20-1 and TRBJ2-1, with 13 positions matching TRBD2. The CDR3 sequence is 13 residues long. The germline CDR1 and CDR2 sequences are DFQATT and SNEGSKA (reference sequence). As DNA, the CDR3 is TGCAGTGCTAAAGGACTAGCGGGAGATGAGCAGTCCTTC. This codes for CSAKGLAGDEQSF.

This clonotype has a single count. The CDR3 carries no conserved terminal phenylalanine or tryptophan, so it likely arises from a read error. The V and J genes are TRBV11-2 and TRBJ2-7; 14 bases map to TRBD2. The CDR3 runs 15 residues. From germline, CDR1 is SGHAT and CDR2 FQNNGV. With V trimmed by 3 bases and J by 4 bases, 2 bases remained unmatched. Here the CDR3 DNA reads TGTGCCAGCAGCTTCCGGACTAGCGGGAGGTACGAGCAGTACTGC. Amino acids: CASSFRTSGRYEQYC.

CDR3 loop: CASSPNRGNTEAFF. CDR3 coding DNA: TGTGCCAGCAGCCCCAACAGGGGTAACACTGAAGCTTTCTTT. The chain combines TRBV9 with TRBJ1-1; 7 nucleotides agree with TRBD1. CDR1 and CDR2 from the germline V gene are SGDLS and YYNGEE. The CDR3 is 14 amino acids. V was pared by 4 bases and J by 2 bases, with 5 bases of the junction left unmatched.

This clonotype was recorded at least ten times. The chain is built from TRBV12-3 or TRBV12-4 and TRBJ2-3, with 9 bases lining up with TRBD2. The CDR3 contains 16 residues. V dropped 6 bases and J dropped 4; count of bases not matched to a gene: 11. This CDR3 is CASRLLAGGPSDTQYF. As DNA, the CDR3 is TGTGCCAGCAGGCTCTTGGCGGGGGGGCCCTCAGATACGCAGTATTTT.

The rearrangement uses TRBV7-8 and TRBJ1-5; 8 bases agree with TRBD1. CDR3 length: 16 amino acids. CDR1 and CDR2 (germline): SGHVS, FQNEAQ. Losses at the gene ends were 5 bases for V and 2 bases for J; bases not matched to a gene: 8. The DNA of the CDR3 is TGTGCCAGCAGCCAAGACAGGGGATGGGGCAATCAGCCCCAGCATTTT. Translated, it gives CASSQDRGWGNQPQHF.

The chain couples TRBV20-1 to TRBJ1-1, with D maybe TRBD1 (5 bases). Germline loops: CDR1 DFQATT, CDR2 SNEGSKA (reference sequence). The V gene lost 4 bases and the J gene lost 1 base, with 13 bases spanning the gap. The CDR3 has 14 residues. CDR3 sequence (DNA): TGCAGTGCTACGGGGCGGCCTACGAACACTGAAGCTTTCTTT. Its protein is CSATGRPTNTEAFF.

The chain joins TRBV20-1 to TRBJ2-7; D call uncertain. This CDR3 region has 15 residues. CDR1 is DFQATT and CDR2 is SNEGSKA in the germline V gene (reference sequence). Deletions cut 2 bases from V and 4 bases from J, with 18 bases between. CDR3 sequence reads: CSARPLDPPWYEQYF. Written as DNA, the CDR3 is TGCAGTGCTAGACCGTTGGACCCTCCGTGGTACGAGCAGTACTTC.

V usage is TRBV7-2 and J usage is TRBJ2-3; no definite D call. Trimming pared 10 bases from V and 3 bases from J, leaving 8 bases between. The CDR3 consists of 11 residues. Germline V CDR1 and CDR2: SGHTA, FQGNSA. The CDR3 loop is CATSITDTQYF. The CDR3 bases are TGTGCCACGTCTATAACAGATACGCAGTATTTT.

CDR3 coding DNA: TGCAGCGCGGGGGGGATGAACACTGAAGCTTTCTTT. This encodes CSAGGMNTEAFF. V gene TRBV29-1 combines with J gene TRBJ1-1, with D perhaps matching TRBD1 (5 bases). The CDR3 loop spans 12 amino acids. The V end lost 7 bases, the J end lost 0 bases, and 9 bases lay between the germline ends. From germline, CDR1 is SQVTM and CDR2 ANQGSEA. Based on the CDR3 plus reference TRBV29-1 and TRBJ1-1, the full variable domain is SAVISQKPSRDICQRGTSLTIQCQVDSQVTMMFWYRQQPGQSLTLIATANQGSEATYESGFVIDKFPISRPNLTFSTLTVSNMSPEDSSIYLCSAGGMNTEAFFGQGTRLTVV.